This TCR beta chain was identified during a study of monozygotic twins with inflammatory bowel disease. After re-calling the 5' RACE reads, TCRdb lists one entry per CDR3 protein, DNA absent. Its clone listing holds approximately 390,000 distinct CDR3 sequences. The length of the CDR3 is 15 residues. Germline assignment: CDR1 SGHRS and CDR2 YFSETQ. The receptor comes from a human donor with ulcerative colitis or Crohn's disease, or a healthy co-twin of an affected twin (not recorded which). The V call is TRBV5-1, the J call TRBJ2-2. The sequenced sample was blood. CDR3 loop: CASSRSGADTGELFF.